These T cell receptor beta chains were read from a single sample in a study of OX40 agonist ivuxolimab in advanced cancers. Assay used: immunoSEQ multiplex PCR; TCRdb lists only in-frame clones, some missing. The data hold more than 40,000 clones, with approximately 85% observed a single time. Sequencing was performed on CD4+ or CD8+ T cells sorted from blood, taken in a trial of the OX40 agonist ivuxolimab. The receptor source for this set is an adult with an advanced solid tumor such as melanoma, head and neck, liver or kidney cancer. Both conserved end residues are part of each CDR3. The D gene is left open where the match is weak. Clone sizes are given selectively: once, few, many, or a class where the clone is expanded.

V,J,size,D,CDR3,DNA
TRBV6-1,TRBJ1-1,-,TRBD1,CASSQGQGLYTEAFF,TGTGCCAGCAGTCAAGGACAGGGACTCTACACTGAAGCTTTCTTT
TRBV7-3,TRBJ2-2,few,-,CASSVYRSTGELFF,TGTGCCAGCAGCGTATATAGGAGCACCGGGGAGCTGTTTTTT
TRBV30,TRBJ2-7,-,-,CAWTAADEQYF,TGTGCCTGGACAGCGGCGGACGAGCAGTACTTC
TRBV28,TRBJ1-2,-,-,CASSLVSRGYGYTF,TGTGCCAGCAGTTTAGTCAGCCGAGGCTATGGCTACACCTTC
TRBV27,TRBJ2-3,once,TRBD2,CASSSTSGITDTQYF,TGTGCCAGCAGTTCGACTAGCGGGATCACAGATACGCAGTATTTT
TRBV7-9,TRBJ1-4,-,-,CASSSPVSGATTLNEKLFF,TGTGCCAGCAGCTCCCCAGTGTCGGGCGCTACAACACTAAATGAAAAACTGTTTTTT
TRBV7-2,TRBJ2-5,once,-,CASSISRGSGQETQYF,TGTGCCAGCAGTATCTCCCGGGGTAGCGGACAAGAGACCCAGTACTTC
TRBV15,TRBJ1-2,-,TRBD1,CATSRTPDRNYGYTF,TGTGCCACCAGCAGAACCCCGGACAGGAACTATGGCTACACCTTC
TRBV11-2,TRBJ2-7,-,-,CASSLAPQGAYEQYF,TGTGCCAGCAGCTTAGCACCCCAGGGTGCCTACGAGCAGTACTTC
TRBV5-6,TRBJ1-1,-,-,CASSTRGGETEAFF,TGTGCCAGCAGCACCCGGGGGGGAGAGACTGAAGCTTTCTTT
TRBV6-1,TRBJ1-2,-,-,CASSPPPGDYTF,TGTGCCAGCAGCCCCCCCCCGGGGGACTACACCTTC
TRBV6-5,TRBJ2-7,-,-,CASTGPSYEQYF,TGTGCCAGCACGGGCCCTTCCTACGAGCAGTACTTC
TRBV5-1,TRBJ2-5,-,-,CASSSGLGETQYF,TGCGCCAGCAGCTCGGGACTTGGCGAGACCCAGTACTTC
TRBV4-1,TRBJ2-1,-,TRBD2,CASSQAVNSGGGEQFF,TGCGCCAGCAGCCAAGCTGTGAATAGCGGGGGGGGTGAGCAGTTCTTC
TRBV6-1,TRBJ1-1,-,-,CAINRVMSDTEAFF,TGTGCCATCAACAGGGTTATGTCGGACACTGAAGCTTTCTTT
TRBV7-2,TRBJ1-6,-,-,CASSTGRGAHNSPLHF,TGTGCCAGCAGCACAGGGAGAGGCGCTCATAATTCACCCCTCCACTTT
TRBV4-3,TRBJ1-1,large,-,CASSQEWGGNTEAFF,TGCGCCAGCAGCCAGGAATGGGGGGGGAACACTGAAGCTTTCTTT
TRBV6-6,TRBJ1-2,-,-,CASSSGWGYTF,TGTGCCAGCAGTTCCGGCTGGGGCTACACCTTC
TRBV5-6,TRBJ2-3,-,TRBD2,CASSFRASGAAGPQYF,TGTGCCAGCAGCTTTCGGGCTAGCGGGGCCGCGGGGCCGCAGTATTTT
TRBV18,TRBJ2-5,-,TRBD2,CASSDSGRAKETQYF,TGTGCCAGCTCAGATAGCGGGAGGGCCAAAGAGACCCAGTACTTC
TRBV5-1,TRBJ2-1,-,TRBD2,CASSLLAGGTPGDEQFF,TGCGCCAGCAGCCTACTAGCGGGCGGCACTCCCGGGGATGAGCAGTTCTTC
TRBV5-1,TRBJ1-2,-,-,CASSLAGQKLYGYTF,TGCGCCAGCAGCTTGGCAGGGCAGAAACTCTATGGCTACACCTTC
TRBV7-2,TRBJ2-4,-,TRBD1,CASSSRQGNIQYF,TGTGCCAGCAGCTCTAGACAGGGAAACATTCAGTACTTC
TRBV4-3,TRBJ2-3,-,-,CASSQDWGGTDTQYF,TGCGCCAGCAGCCAAGATTGGGGTGGGACAGATACGCAGTATTTT
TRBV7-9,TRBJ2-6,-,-,CASSPDSGANVLTF,TGTGCCAGCAGCCCGGACTCTGGGGCCAACGTCCTGACTTTC
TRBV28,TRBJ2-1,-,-,CASSLKQSSYNEQFF,TGTGCCAGCAGTTTAAAACAGAGCTCCTACAATGAGCAGTTCTTC
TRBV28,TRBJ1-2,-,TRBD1,CASSSRTGGYNYGYTF,TGTGCCAGCAGTTCGCGGACAGGGGGCTATAACTATGGCTACACCTTC
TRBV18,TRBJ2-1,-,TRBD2,CASSPPRSGGDNEQFF,TGTGCCAGCTCACCACCACGCAGCGGGGGGGACAATGAGCAGTTCTTC
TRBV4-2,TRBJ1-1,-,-,CASSQVLTNTEAFF,TGTGCCAGCAGCCAGGTCCTTACGAACACTGAAGCTTTCTTT
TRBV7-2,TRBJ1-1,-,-,CASSSSGVMNTEAFF,TGTGCCAGCAGCTCGTCGGGAGTGATGAACACTGAAGCTTTCTTT
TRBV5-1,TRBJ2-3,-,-,CASSFTPAQGIDTQYF,TGCGCCAGCAGCTTTACCCCGGCGCAGGGGATAGATACGCAGTATTTT
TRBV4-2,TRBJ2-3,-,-,CASSQDWGTDTQYF,TGTGCCAGCAGCCAAGACTGGGGCACAGATACGCAGTATTTT
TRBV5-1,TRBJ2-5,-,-,CASSLVGGPVETQYF,TGCGCCAGCAGCTTAGTGGGGGGGCCGGTAGAGACCCAGTACTTC
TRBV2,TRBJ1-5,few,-,CASGIYGASNQPQHF,TGTGCCAGCGGAATCTACGGGGCTAGCAATCAGCCCCAGCATTTT
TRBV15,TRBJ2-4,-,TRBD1,CATSPDRAAKNIQYF,TGTGCCACCAGCCCTGACAGGGCGGCCAAAAACATTCAGTACTTC